Listed below are T cell receptor beta chains from one sample, sequenced in a study of T cell responses to AZD1222 COVID-19 vaccine. Repertoires were generated with immunoSEQ multiplex PCR, while TCRdb's copy carries only in-frame clones and drops some. Of about 120,000 clones in the sample, roughly 91% were seen once. Material: peripheral blood, obtained 28 days after the second AZD1222 dose. These receptors were obtained from an adult who received the AZD1222 COVID-19 vaccine. The CDR3 runs from the conserved cysteine through the conserved F or W. Each record gives: D gene, J gene, clone size, V gene, CDR3 DNA, CDR3 protein. A D gene is named only where the DNA matches it firmly. Only some rows state a clone size, as once, few, many or a class for expanded clones.

>-|TRBJ2-7|-|TRBV10-3
TGTGCCATCAGTGATAGGGAGACTGGCGGCGAGCAGTACTTC
CAISDRETGGEQYF
>TRBD2|TRBJ2-1|once|TRBV7-3
TGTGCCAGCAGCTTATCCGGCGGGAGGGCCCAAGGGCAGTTCTTC
CASSLSGGRAQGQFF
>TRBD1|TRBJ2-2|-|TRBV10-3
TGTGCCATCAGTGGACAGGGGGTGAACACCGGGGAGCTGTTTTTT
CAISGQGVNTGELFF
>-|TRBJ1-2|-|TRBV3-1/TRBV3-2
TGTGCCAGCAGCCAAGTACAGGGTTATGGCTACACCTTC
CASSQVQGYGYTF
>TRBD1|TRBJ2-7|once|TRBV5-8
TGTGCCAGCAGCTGGGGGACAGGGGACCACGAGCAGTACTTC
CASSWGTGDHEQYF
>TRBD2|TRBJ2-7|-|TRBV20-1
TGCAGTGCTAGTGGGAGCTCAGGTCGGGGGGGGCTGAACTCCTACGAGCAGTACTTC
CSASGSSGRGGLNSYEQYF
>-|TRBJ2-3|-|TRBV20-1
TGCAGCCCCCGGGCAGATACGCAGTATTTT
CSPRADTQYF
>-|TRBJ2-7|-|TRBV6-5
TGTGCCAGCTCCCTGACGAGGGCGGGTCACGAGCAGTACTTC
CASSLTRAGHEQYF
>-|TRBJ2-7|once|TRBV12-5
TGTGCTAGTGCCTTGGGGCAGGCAAACTCCTACGAGCAGTACTTC
CASALGQANSYEQYF
>-|TRBJ2-1|-|TRBV19
TGTGCCAGTAGTCTAGTGGGAAGCTACAATGAGCAGTTCTTC
CASSLVGSYNEQFF
>-|TRBJ1-4|-|TRBV13
TGTGCCAGCAGCACCCCCCGGGCCGGAGGGGGAAAACTGTTTTTT
CASSTPRAGGGKLFF
>-|TRBJ2-5|-|TRBV6-5
TGTGCCAGCAGAGGTCCGGGCCAAGGGGAGGAGACCCAGTACTTC
CASRGPGQGEETQYF
>-|TRBJ1-2|-|TRBV5-1
TGCGCCAGCAGCGTTTCACAGGGCCCTGGCTACACCTTC
CASSVSQGPGYTF
>-|TRBJ1-1|-|TRBV7-2
TGTGCCAGCAGCCCCGCCTCGGGAGGACGAACTGAAGCTTTCTTT
CASSPASGGRTEAFF
>TRBD1|TRBJ1-2|few|TRBV19
TGTGCCAGTACCCCGGGGACAGGGGAAATTCCTTATGGCTACACCTTC
CASTPGTGEIPYGYTF
>-|TRBJ1-2|-|TRBV6-1
TGTGCCAGCAGTGAAGCCGGGAACTATGGCTACACCTTC
CASSEAGNYGYTF
>-|TRBJ2-3|-|TRBV14
TGTGCCAGCAGCCTAAGGCCCCCAGATACGCAGTATTTT
CASSLRPPDTQYF
>-|TRBJ2-5|-|TRBV7-2
TGTGCCAGCAGCCGACAGTACCAAGAGACCCAGTACTTC
CASSRQYQETQYF
>TRBD1|TRBJ2-7|-|TRBV6-5
TGTGCCAGCAGCACCGGGACAGGGTTTTCCGAGCAGTACTTC
CASSTGTGFSEQYF
>TRBD2|TRBJ2-1|-|TRBV2
TGTGCCAGCAGTGATCTCCTAGTAGCGGGGGGGAGGAATGAGCAGTTCTTC
CASSDLLVAGGRNEQFF
>TRBD2|TRBJ2-7|-|TRBV5-1
TGCGCCAGCAGCCATGGCGGGGGCGAGCAGTACTTC
CASSHGGGEQYF
>-|TRBJ2-3|-|TRBV9
TGTGCCAGCAGCGTAGTAGGGTCGGGGAGGAGCACAGATACGCAGTATTTT
CASSVVGSGRSTDTQYF
>-|TRBJ1-4|-|TRBV19
TGTGCCAGTAGTATGGGACGGAAGGATGGAGAAAAACTGTTTTTT
CASSMGRKDGEKLFF
>-|TRBJ1-1|-|TRBV7-8
TGTGCCAGCAGCATAACCCGGGACACCTTTAACACTGAAGCTTTCTTT
CASSITRDTFNTEAFF
>TRBD1|TRBJ1-2|-|TRBV4-2
TGTGCCAGCAGCCAAAACGAACAGGGGAACTATGGCTACACCTTC
CASSQNEQGNYGYTF
>-|TRBJ2-3|-|TRBV5-1
TGCGCCAGCAGCTTGGCGTCTTTCCTTGGCACAGATACGCAGTATTTT
CASSLASFLGTDTQYF
>TRBD2|TRBJ2-2|-|TRBV7-6
TGTGCCAGCAGCCAAGAAGCGGGAGACACCGGGGAGCTGTTTTTT
CASSQEAGDTGELFF
>TRBD1|TRBJ1-1|once|TRBV19
TGTGCCACAGCGGGACAGCTAAACACTGAAGCTTTCTTT
CATAGQLNTEAFF
>-|TRBJ1-6|-|TRBV3-1/TRBV3-2
TGTGCCAGCAGCCAAGGCGGGGGCAGGTCACCCCTCCACTTT
CASSQGGGRSPLHF
>-|TRBJ2-5|-|TRBV5-1
TGCGCCAGCAGCTGGGGTCAGACACAAGAGACCCAGTACTTC
CASSWGQTQETQYF
>TRBD2|TRBJ2-7|-|TRBV28
TGCAGGACTAGCGGGAGGTACGAGCAGTACTTC
CRTSGRYEQYF
>-|TRBJ2-2|-|TRBV4-3
TGCGCCAGCAGCCAAGGGGGCCCCGTCGGGGAGCTGTTTTTT
CASSQGGPVGELFF
>TRBD1|TRBJ2-7|-|TRBV5-3
TGTGCCAGAAGCCCGGGACAGGGGAACGAGCAGTACTTC
CARSPGQGNEQYF
>TRBD1|TRBJ1-2|-|TRBV18
TGTGCCAGCTCACCAAACAGGGGGGATAGCTACACCTTC
CASSPNRGDSYTF
>-|TRBJ1-3|-|TRBV11-2
TGTGCCAGCAGCTTAGAGGGGTACACCATATATTTT
CASSLEGYTIYF
>-|TRBJ2-7|-|TRBV7-2
TGTGCCAGCAGCTTAGATTTGGCAGCCCGCGAGCAGTACTTC
CASSLDLAAREQYF
>-|TRBJ1-1|-|TRBV12-3/TRBV12-4
TGTGCCAGCACCCGCAGGGATAGCACTGAAGCTTTCTTT
CASTRRDSTEAFF
>TRBD2|TRBJ2-7|-|TRBV28
TGTGCCATCAGACTAGCGGGAGACCACGAGCAGTACTTC
CAIRLAGDHEQYF
>-|TRBJ2-4|-|TRBV10-3
TGTGCCATCGGGAACAGGGTCTGGGACATTCAGTACTTC
CAIGNRVWDIQYF
>TRBD2|TRBJ2-1|-|TRBV3-1/TRBV3-2
TGTGCCAGCAGCCAAGATCGTCGGACTAGCGGGACCTCTTACTACAATGAGCAGTTCTTC
CASSQDRRTSGTSYYNEQFF
>-|TRBJ2-3|-|TRBV3-1/TRBV3-2
TGTGCCAGCAGCCAAGGACAGCGGGGCACAGATACGCAGTATTTT
CASSQGQRGTDTQYF